The clone carrying this TCR beta chain appeared many times. Its antigen is unidentified. Template material for TCR beta VDJ and CDR3 profiling consisted of genomic DNA. Each CDR3 protein is one row after TCRdb ran MiXCR on the reads. The sample holds about 180,000 distinct CDR3 sequences, about 47% seen once. Unmatched junction bases numbered 7, after V lost 2 bases and J lost 5 bases. CDR1 DFQATT and CDR2 SNEGSKA come from the germline V gene (reference sequence). The CDR3 length is 14 residues. This record belongs to a study of CD8+CD57+ T cells in acquired aplastic anemia. On the study more broadly: Sorted cells (CD4+ and CD8+) yielded DNA amounts that averaged roughly 3.5 ug.

General observations from the study: Patients and controls shared over 25 CD8+ CDR3 sequences, which appeared highly expressed in patients and within their immunodominant clones.

The sequence was collected from a human donor in good health. The source material was sorted CD4+, CD8+, or CD8+CD57+ T cells (not recorded which) from PBMCs. The chain combines TRBV20-1 with TRBJ2-5; TRBD1 agrees at 8 bases. The CDR3 DNA follows: TGCAGTGCTAGACGGGACAGGTCGGGGGAGACCCAGTACTTC. Amino acids: CSARRDRSGETQYF.